These 14 T cell receptor beta chains were sequenced from one sample in a study of shared clonotypes between healthy human individuals. Sequenced by immunoSEQ multiplex PCR; TCRdb stores in-frame clones only, minus some. The top ten hold around 0.61% of the sample, which has about 1.1 million clones, around 78% seen once. Sequencing was performed on memory CD4+ T cells from PBMCs. Subset defined: CD45RA-negative fraction. These receptors came from a man aged 18 to 35 in good health. Some clones in this sample may be carry-over from other donors' samples.

This clone was counted only a few times. The rearrangement links TRBV5-1 to TRBJ1-4; 8 nucleotides agree with TRBD1. V dropped 4 bases and J dropped 0; count of bases not matched to a gene: 5. The CDR3 spans 16 residues. CDR1 and CDR2 from the germline V gene are SGHRS and YFSETQ. The CDR3 here is CASSPGQGPTNEKLFF. Written as DNA, the CDR3 is TGCGCCAGCAGCCCCGGACAGGGCCCAACTAATGAAAAACTGTTTTTT.

This chain links TRBV11-2 with TRBJ1-2; 7 bases are a match to TRBD1. The CDR3 is made up of 15 amino acids. Losses at the gene ends were 2 bases for V and 7 bases for J; bases not matched to a gene: 10. In germline, CDR1 is SGHAT, CDR2 FQNNGV. This CDR3 is CASSLSSDRVSGYTF. The CDR3 region has the DNA TGTGCCAGCAGCTTATCCAGCGACAGGGTTTCTGGCTACACCTTC.

This clone showed up just once. The chain joins TRBV4-1 to TRBJ1-1; 9 bases are shared with TRBD1. The CDR3 consists of 16 residues. Germline CDR1 is MGHRA and CDR2 is YSYEKL. J was trimmed by 3 bases and V by 0 bases; bases with no gene match: 5. Written as DNA, the CDR3 is TGCGCCAGCAGCCAAGACCCGGGACAGGGACACACTGAAGCTTTCTTT. Translated: CASSQDPGQGHTEAFF.

The chain joins TRBV28 to TRBJ2-1; no reliable D call. The germline V gene encodes CDR1 MDHEN and CDR2 SYDVKM. This CDR3 has 14 residues. The V end lost 4 bases, the J end lost 3 bases, and 10 bases lay between the germline ends. The CDR3 is CASSYPGLYNEQFF. The CDR3 DNA sequence: TGTGCCAGCAGTTACCCGGGTCTCTACAATGAGCAGTTCTTC.

This chain joins TRBV28 and TRBJ2-4, with D maybe TRBD2 (5 bases). Germline assignment: CDR1 MDHEN and CDR2 SYDVKM. This CDR3 spans 18 amino acids. Deletions cut 5 bases from V and 0 bases from J, with 20 bases between. CDR3 sequence: CASSPSLAGQLAKNIQYF. The DNA of the CDR3 is TGTGCCAGCAGTCCCAGCCTGGCGGGCCAGCTAGCCAAAAACATTCAGTACTTC.

The J gene is TRBJ1-5, the V gene TRBV7-8; D ambiguous. V lost 5 bases and J 5 bases, leaving 16 bases between the germline ends. The CDR3 totals 15 residues. Germline-derived CDR1 and CDR2 are SGHVS and FQNEAQ. The CDR3 here is CASSASGRRDQPQHF. The DNA for the CDR3 is TGTGCCAGCAGCGCAAGTGGGCGGCGCGATCAGCCCCAGCATTTT.

The chain links TRBV19 to TRBJ2-1; D possibly corresponds to TRBD2 (5 bases). V was trimmed by 4 bases and J by 1 base, leaving 14 bases between them. The CDR3 contains 16 residues. Germline CDR1 reads LNHDA; CDR2 reads SQIVND (reference sequence). For the CDR3, the DNA is TGTGCCAGTAGTAAGGGTAGCGAGGCTTCCTACAATGAGCAGTTCTTC. Translating gives CASSKGSEASYNEQFF.

This clone was seen a few times. The rearrangement links TRBV7-8 to TRBJ2-7; 9 bases line up with TRBD1. Germline CDR1 reads SGHVS; CDR2 reads FQNEAQ. The CDR3 covers 14 residues. Trimming cost V 5 bases and J 0 bases; bases outside gene matches: 2. The CDR3 coding sequence is TGTGCCAGCAGCCGACAGGGGGTCTCCTACGAGCAGTACTTC. Translated: CASSRQGVSYEQYF.

The chain uses TRBV15 and TRBJ2-7; TRBD2 is a possible D gene (5 bases). Trimming took off 0 bases at V and 0 bases at J, with 9 bases between the two ends. Germline V CDR1 and CDR2: LNHNV, YYDKDF (reference sequence). This CDR3 contains 15 residues. CDR3 nucleotide sequence: TGTGCCACCAGCAGAGATCAAGCGGCCTCCTACGAGCAGTACTTC. This gives the protein CATSRDQAASYEQYF.

V gene TRBV28 combines with J gene TRBJ1-6; 7 bases are a match to TRBD1. Germline CDR1 and CDR2: MDHEN and SYDVKM. The CDR3 extends over 14 amino acids. Trimming cost V 6 bases and J 10 bases; bases outside gene matches: 9. The CDR3 sequence is CASRPTGSPSPLHF. CDR3 DNA sequence: TGTGCCAGCAGACCGACAGGGAGCCCATCACCCCTCCACTTT.

The V gene is TRBV29-1, the J gene TRBJ1-5; perhaps TRBD1 as D (6 bases). V was shortened by 5 bases and J by 1 base, with 9 bases between the two germline ends. The CDR3 has 13 amino acids. Per the germline V gene, CDR1 is SQVTM and CDR2 is ANQGSEA. CDR3: CSVQGMSNQPQHF. CDR3 bases: TGCAGCGTTCAGGGGATGAGCAATCAGCCCCAGCATTTT. Full variable domain (missing parts from reference TRBV29-1 and TRBJ1-5): SAVISQKPSRDICQRGTSLTIQCQVDSQVTMMFWYRQQPGQSLTLIATANQGSEATYESGFVIDKFPISRPNLTFSTLTVSNMSPEDSSIYLCSVQGMSNQPQHFGDGTRLSIL.

Worth noting for this clone: The CDR3 carries no conserved terminal phenylalanine or tryptophan, so it likely arises from a read error. The DNA is omitted, as the CDR3 cannot be located on it reliably, and the CDR3 follows TCRdb's listing. This sequence joins TRBV6-1 and TRBJ2-7. The CDR3 length equals 11 residues, ends included. The germline V gene has CDR1 MNHNS and CDR2 SASEGT. The CDR3: CASSEGVLWHL.

The rearrangement uses TRBV2 and TRBJ2-7; D may be TRBD1 or TRBD2 (5 bases each). This CDR3 has 16 residues. V lost 8 bases and J lost 5, with 25 bases in between. Germline CDR1 SNHLY, CDR2 FYNNEI. In DNA, the CDR3 is TGTGCCAGCGTATTCGGGCTGCAGGGTAGAGGGGACGAGCAGTACTTC. Protein: CASVFGLQGRGDEQYF.

V and J are TRBV7-2 and TRBJ2-7, with 9 bases fitting TRBD2. Per the germline V gene, CDR1 is SGHTA and CDR2 is FQGNSA. The ends lost 1 base at V and 0 bases at J; junction bases unmatched: 4. The CDR3 contains 16 residues. CDR3 in DNA: TGTGCCAGCAGCTTAGTGTCGACTAGCGGCTCCTACGAGCAGTACTTC. This translates into CASSLVSTSGSYEQYF.